The subject of this entry is one TCR beta chain. Its specificity is unknown. V lost 3 bases, J lost 0 bases, and 8 bases lay in between. Germline V CDR1 and CDR2: MNHEY, SMNVEV (reference sequence). This CDR3 has 14 amino acids. These data belong to a study of cytomegalovirus exposure and HLA in healthy donors. Study observations and caveats: It was assumed in the presence/absence analyses that sequencing depth was roughly uniform across donors.

The PCR was carried out with 60 Vbeta primers and 13 Jbeta primers. Authors' data handling: A follow-up analysis tallied some 80 million unique TCR beta chains, approximately 10 million shared. TCRdb's table, derived via immunoSEQ multiplex PCR, lists solely in-frame clones and lacks some. From that table come the V and J calls and clone size; the DNA was used to work out D and trimming. In the table there are 95,000 to 150,000 clones, around 69% of which are singletons. The sample taken for sequencing was PBMCs. This receptor was obtained from a woman aged 40 to 50 in good health and CMV-seropositive. The chain carries TRBV27 and TRBJ1-1; possibly TRBD1 for D (5 bases). As DNA, the CDR3 is TGTGCCAGCAGTTTGGGGGGGTTGAACACTGAAGCTTTCTTT. It encodes CASSLGGLNTEAFF.